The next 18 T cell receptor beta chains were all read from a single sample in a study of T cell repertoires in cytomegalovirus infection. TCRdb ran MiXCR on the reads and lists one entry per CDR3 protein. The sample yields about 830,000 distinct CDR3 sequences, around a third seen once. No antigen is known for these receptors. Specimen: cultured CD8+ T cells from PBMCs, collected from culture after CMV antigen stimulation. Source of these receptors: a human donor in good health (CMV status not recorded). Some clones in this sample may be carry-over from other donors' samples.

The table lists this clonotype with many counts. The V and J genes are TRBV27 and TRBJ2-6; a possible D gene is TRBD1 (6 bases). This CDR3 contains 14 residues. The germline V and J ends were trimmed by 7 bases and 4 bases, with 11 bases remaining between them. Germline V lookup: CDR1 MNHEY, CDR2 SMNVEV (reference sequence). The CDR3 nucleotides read TGTGCCAGCACTACAGGGTTCGGGGCCAACGTCCTGACTTTC. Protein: CASTTGFGANVLTF.

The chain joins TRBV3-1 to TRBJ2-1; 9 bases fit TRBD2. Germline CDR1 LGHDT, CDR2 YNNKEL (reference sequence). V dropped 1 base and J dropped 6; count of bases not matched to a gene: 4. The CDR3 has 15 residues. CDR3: CASSQVHSGGNEQFF. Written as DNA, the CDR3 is TGTGCCAGCAGCCAAGTTCATAGCGGGGGCAATGAGCAGTTCTTC.

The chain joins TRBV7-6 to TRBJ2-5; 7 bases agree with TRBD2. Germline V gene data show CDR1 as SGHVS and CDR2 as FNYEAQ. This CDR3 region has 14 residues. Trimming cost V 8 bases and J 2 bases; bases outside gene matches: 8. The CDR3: CASGGLLVQETQYF. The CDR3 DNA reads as TGTGCCAGCGGGGGACTACTCGTTCAAGAGACCCAGTACTTC.

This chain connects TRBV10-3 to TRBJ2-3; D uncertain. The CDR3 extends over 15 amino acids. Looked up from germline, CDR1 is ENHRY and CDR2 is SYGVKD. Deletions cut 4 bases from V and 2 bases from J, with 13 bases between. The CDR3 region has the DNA TGTGCCATCAGTGGCAGCCTTCCCCCCACAGATACGCAGTATTTT. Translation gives CAISGSLPPTDTQYF.

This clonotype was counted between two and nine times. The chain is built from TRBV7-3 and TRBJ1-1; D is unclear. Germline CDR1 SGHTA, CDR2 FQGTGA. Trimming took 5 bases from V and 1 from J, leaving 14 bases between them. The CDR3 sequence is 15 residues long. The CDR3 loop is CASSLNGEANTEAFF. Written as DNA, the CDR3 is TGTGCCAGCAGCCTAAATGGGGAAGCGAACACTGAAGCTTTCTTT.

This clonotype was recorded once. The chain's CDR3 is CASSVGAPSEKLFF. The DNA of the CDR3 is TGTGCCAGCAGCGTAGGAGCTCCCTCGGAAAAACTGTTTTTT. V usage is TRBV9 and J usage is TRBJ1-4; no reliable D call. The CDR3 is 14 residues long. Germline V lookup: CDR1 SGDLS, CDR2 YYNGEE. The V end lost 0 bases, the J end lost 8 bases, and 11 bases lay between the germline ends. Filled out from reference TRBV9 and TRBJ1-4, the complete variable domain reads DSGVTQTPKHLITATGQRVTLRCSPRSGDLSVYWYQQSLDQGLQFLIQYYNGEERAKGNILERFSAQQFPDLHSELNLSSLELGDSALYFCASSVGAPSEKLFFGSGTQLSVL.

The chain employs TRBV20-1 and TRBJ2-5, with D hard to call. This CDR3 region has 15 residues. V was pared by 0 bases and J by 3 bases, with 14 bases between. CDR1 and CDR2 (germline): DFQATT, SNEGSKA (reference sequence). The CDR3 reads CSARDIGFGEETQYF. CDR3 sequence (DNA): TGCAGTGCTAGAGATATTGGTTTTGGAGAAGAGACCCAGTACTTC.

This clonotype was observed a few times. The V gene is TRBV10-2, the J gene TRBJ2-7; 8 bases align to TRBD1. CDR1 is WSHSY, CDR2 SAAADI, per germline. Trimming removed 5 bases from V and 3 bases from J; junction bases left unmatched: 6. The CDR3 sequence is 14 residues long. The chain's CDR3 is CASSHGQGDYEQYF. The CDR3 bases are TGCGCCAGCAGTCACGGACAGGGAGACTACGAGCAGTACTTC.

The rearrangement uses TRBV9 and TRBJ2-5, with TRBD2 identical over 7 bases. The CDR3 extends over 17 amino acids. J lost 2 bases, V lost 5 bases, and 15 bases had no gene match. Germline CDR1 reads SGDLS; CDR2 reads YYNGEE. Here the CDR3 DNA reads TGTGCCAGCAGTCCCGCGGGGCTAGCGGATTATCAAGAGACCCAGTACTTC. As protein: CASSPAGLADYQETQYF. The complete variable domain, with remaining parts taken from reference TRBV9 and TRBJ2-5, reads DSGVTQTPKHLITATGQRVTLRCSPRSGDLSVYWYQQSLDQGLQFLIQYYNGEERAKGNILERFSAQQFPDLHSELNLSSLELGDSALYFCASSPAGLADYQETQYFGPGTRLLVL.

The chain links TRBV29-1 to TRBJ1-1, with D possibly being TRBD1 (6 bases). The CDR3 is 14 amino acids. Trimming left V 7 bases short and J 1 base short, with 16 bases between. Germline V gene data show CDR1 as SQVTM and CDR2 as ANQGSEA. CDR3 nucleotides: TGCAGCGCTGGCCCGGGACAAACGAACACTGAAGCTTTCTTT. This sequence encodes CSAGPGQTNTEAFF.

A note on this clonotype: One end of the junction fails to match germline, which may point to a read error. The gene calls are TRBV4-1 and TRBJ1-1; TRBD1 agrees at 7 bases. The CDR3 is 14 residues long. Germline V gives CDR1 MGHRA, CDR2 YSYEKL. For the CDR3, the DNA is TGTGCCAGCAGCCAGGGTGGGACAGCGAGTGAAGCTTTCTTT. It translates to CASSQGGTASEAFF.

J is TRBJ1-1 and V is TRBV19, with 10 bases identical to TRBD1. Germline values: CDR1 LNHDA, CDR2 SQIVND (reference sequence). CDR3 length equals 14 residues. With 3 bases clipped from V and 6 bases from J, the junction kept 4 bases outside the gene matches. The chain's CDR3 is CASSMGQGIAEAFF. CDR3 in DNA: TGTGCCAGTAGTATGGGACAGGGGATTGCTGAAGCTTTCTTT.

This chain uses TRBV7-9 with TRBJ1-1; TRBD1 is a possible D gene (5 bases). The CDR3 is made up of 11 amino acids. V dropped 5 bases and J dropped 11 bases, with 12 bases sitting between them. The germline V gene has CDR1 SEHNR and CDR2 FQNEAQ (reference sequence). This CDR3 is CASSPGSGAFF. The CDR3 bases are TGTGCCAGCAGCCCAGGGTCGGGGGCTTTCTTT.

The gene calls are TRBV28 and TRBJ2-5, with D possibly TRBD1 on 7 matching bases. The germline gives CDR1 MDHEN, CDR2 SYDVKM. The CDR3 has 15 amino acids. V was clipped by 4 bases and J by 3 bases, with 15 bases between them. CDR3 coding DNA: TGTGCCAGCAGTTCCAGGGGGGTAGCGGAAGAGACCCAGTACTTC. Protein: CASSSRGVAEETQYF.

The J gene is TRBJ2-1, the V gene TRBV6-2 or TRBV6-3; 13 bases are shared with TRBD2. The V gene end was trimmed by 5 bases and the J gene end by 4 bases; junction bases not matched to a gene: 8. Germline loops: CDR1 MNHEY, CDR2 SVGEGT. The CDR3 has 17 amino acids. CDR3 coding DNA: TGTGCCAGCAGTCATCCGGGACTAGCGGGGCCATACAATGAGCAGTTCTTC. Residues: CASSHPGLAGPYNEQFF.

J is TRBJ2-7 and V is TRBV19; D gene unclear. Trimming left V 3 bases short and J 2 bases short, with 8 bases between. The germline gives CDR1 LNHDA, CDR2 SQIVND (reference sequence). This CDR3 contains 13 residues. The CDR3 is CASSIRYTYEQYF. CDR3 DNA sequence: TGTGCCAGTAGTATCCGATACACCTACGAGCAGTACTTC. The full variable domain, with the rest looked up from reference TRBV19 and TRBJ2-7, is DGGITQSPKYLFRKEGQNVTLSCEQNLNHDAMYWYRQDPGQGLRLIYYSQIVNDFQKGDIAEGYSVSREKKESFPLTVTSAQKNPTAFYLCASSIRYTYEQYFGPGTRLTVT.

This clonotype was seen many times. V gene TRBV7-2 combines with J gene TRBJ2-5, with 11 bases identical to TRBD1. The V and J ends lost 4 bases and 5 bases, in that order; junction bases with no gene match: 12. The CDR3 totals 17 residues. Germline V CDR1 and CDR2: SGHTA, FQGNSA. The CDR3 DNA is TGTGCCAGCAGCTCCCGGACAGGGGGCGCCTTAGGGGAGACCCAGTACTTC. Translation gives CASSSRTGGALGETQYF.

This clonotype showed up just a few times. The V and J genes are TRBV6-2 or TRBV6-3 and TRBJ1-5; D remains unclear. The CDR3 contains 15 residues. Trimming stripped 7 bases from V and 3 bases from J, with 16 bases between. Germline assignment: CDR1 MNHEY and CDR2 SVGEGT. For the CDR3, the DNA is TGTGCCAGCATCAGTGGCAGGAGAAACAATCAGCCCCAGCATTTT. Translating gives CASISGRRNNQPQHF.